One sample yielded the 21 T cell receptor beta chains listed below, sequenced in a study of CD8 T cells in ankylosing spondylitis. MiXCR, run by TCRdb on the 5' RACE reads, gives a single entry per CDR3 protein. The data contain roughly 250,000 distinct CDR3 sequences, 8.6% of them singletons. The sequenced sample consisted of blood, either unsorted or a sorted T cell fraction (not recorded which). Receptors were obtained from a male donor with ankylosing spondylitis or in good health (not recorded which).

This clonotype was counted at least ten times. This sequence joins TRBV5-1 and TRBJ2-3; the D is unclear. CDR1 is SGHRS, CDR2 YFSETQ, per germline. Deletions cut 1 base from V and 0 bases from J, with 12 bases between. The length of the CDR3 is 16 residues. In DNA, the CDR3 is TGCGCCAGCAGCTTGACGCCCGGTCCGAGCACAGATACGCAGTATTTT. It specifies CASSLTPGPSTDTQYF.

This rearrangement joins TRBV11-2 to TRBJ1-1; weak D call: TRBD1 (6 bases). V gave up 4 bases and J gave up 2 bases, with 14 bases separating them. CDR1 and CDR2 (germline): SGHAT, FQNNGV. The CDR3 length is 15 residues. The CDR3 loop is CASSSLRQANTEAFF. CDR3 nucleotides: TGTGCCAGCAGCTCTCTAAGACAGGCAAACACTGAAGCTTTCTTT. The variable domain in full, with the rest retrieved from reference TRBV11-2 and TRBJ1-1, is EAGVAQSPRYKIIEKRQSVAFWCNPISGHATLYWYQQILGQGPKLLIQFQNNGVVDDSQLPKDRFSAERLKGVDSTLKIQPAKLEDSAVYLCASSSLRQANTEAFFGQGTRLTVV.

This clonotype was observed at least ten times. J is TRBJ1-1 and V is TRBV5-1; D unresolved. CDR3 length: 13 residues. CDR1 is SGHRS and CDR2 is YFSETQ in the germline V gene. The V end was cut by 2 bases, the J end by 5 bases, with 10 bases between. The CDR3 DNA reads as TGCGCCAGCAGCTTACCGGAGGGTACTGAAGCTTTCTTT. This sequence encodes CASSLPEGTEAFF.

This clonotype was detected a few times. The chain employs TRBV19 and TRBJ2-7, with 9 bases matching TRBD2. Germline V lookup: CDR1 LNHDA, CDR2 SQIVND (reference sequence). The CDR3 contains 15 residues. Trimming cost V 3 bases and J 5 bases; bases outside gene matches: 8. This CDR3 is CASSIRVAGENEQYF. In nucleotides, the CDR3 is TGTGCCAGTAGTATCCGGGTAGCGGGAGAGAACGAGCAGTACTTC. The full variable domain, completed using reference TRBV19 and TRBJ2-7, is DGGITQSPKYLFRKEGQNVTLSCEQNLNHDAMYWYRQDPGQGLRLIYYSQIVNDFQKGDIAEGYSVSREKKESFPLTVTSAQKNPTAFYLCASSIRVAGENEQYFGPGTRLTVT.

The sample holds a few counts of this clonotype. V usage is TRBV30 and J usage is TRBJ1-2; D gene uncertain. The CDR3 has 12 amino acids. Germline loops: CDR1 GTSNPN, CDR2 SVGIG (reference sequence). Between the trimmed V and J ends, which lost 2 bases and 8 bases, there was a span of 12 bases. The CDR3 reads CAWSYSGRGYTF. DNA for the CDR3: TGTGCCTGGAGTTACTCGGGGAGGGGCTACACCTTC.

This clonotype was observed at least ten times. CDR3 bases: TGTGCCAGCAGTTATCGACTAGCGGCTGAGCAGTTCTTC. Translation gives CASSYRLAAEQFF. The chain couples TRBV27 to TRBJ2-1, with 9 bases that match TRBD2. Germline trimming cut 4 bases from V and 9 bases from J; bases unmatched to any gene: 4. Germline V gene data show CDR1 as MNHEY and CDR2 as SMNVEV (reference sequence). The CDR3 consists of 13 residues.

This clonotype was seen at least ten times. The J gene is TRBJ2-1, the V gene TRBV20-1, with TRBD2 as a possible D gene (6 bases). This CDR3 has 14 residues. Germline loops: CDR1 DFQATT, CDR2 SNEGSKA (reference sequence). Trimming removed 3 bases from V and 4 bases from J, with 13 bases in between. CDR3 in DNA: TGCAGTGCTAGTCGCGTTAGCGGATACAATGAGCAGTTCTTC. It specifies CSASRVSGYNEQFF.

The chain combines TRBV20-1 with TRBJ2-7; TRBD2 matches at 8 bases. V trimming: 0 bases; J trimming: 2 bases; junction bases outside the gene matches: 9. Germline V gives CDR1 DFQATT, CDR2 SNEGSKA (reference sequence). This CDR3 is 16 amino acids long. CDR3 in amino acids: CSARDVGGGPPYEQYF. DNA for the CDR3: TGCAGTGCTAGAGATGTCGGCGGGGGGCCTCCCTACGAGCAGTACTTC.

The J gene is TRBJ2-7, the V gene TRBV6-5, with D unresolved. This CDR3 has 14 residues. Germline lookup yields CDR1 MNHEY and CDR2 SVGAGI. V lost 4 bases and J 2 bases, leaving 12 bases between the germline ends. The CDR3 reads CASSFGPSTYEQYF. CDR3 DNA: TGTGCCAGCAGTTTTGGACCGTCGACCTACGAGCAGTACTTC.

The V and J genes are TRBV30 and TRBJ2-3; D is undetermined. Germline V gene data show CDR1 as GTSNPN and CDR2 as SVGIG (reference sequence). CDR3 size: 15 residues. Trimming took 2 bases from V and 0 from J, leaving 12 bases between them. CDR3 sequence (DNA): TGTGCCTGGAGTCCTGGGTTAATGAGCACAGATACGCAGTATTTT. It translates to CAWSPGLMSTDTQYF.

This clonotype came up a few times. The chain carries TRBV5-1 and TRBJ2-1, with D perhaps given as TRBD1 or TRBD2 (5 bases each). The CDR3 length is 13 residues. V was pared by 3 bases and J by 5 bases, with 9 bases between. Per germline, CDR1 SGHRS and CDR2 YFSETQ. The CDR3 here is CASSWGTDNEQFF. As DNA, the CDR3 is TGCGCCAGCAGCTGGGGGACGGACAATGAGCAGTTCTTC.

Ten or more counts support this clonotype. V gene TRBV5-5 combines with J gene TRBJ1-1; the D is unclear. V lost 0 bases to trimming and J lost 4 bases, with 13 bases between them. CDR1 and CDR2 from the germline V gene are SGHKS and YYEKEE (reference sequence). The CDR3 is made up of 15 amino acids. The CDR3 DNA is TGTGCCAGCAGCTTGGTATCCGGTGATAGCACTGAAGCTTTCTTT. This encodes CASSLVSGDSTEAFF.

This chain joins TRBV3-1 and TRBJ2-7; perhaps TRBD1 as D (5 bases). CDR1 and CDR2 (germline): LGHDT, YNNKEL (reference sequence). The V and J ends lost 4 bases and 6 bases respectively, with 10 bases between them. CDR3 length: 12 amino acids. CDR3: CASSPGILEQYF. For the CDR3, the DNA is TGTGCCAGCAGCCCAGGGATCCTCGAGCAGTACTTC.

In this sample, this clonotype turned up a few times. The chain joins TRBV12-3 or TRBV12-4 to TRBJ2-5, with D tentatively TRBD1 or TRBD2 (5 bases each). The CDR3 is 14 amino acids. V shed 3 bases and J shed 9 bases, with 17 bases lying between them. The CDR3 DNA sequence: TGTGCCAGCAGTTTGGCAGGGCGCGGGTGGCCCCAGTACTTC. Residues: CASSLAGRGWPQYF.

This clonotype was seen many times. This chain's CDR3 is CSVGSGNPNYGYTF. DNA of the CDR3: TGCAGCGTTGGGTCAGGGAACCCCAACTATGGCTACACCTTC. The chain joins TRBV29-1 to TRBJ1-2; the D gene is possibly TRBD1 (5 bases). V was cut by 4 bases and J by 2 bases, with 14 bases left in between. The CDR3 runs 14 residues. Germline CDR1 reads SQVTM; CDR2 reads ANQGSEA.

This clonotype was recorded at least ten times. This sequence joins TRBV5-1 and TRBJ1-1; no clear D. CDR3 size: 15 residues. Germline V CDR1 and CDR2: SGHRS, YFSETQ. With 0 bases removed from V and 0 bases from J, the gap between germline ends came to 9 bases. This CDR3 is CASSLAGAVNTEAFF. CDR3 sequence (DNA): TGCGCCAGCAGCTTGGCCGGAGCCGTGAACACTGAAGCTTTCTTT.

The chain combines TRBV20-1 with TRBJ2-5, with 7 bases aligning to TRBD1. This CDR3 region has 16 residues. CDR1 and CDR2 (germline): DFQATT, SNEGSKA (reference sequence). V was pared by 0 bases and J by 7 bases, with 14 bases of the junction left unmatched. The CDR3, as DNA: TGCAGTGCTAGAGATAGGGGGCGACCCGTTAGGTGGACCCAGTACTTC. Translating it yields CSARDRGRPVRWTQYF.

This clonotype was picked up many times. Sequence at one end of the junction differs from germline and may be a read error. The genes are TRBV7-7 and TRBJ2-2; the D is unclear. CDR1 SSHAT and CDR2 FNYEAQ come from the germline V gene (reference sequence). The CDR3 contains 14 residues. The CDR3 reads CASSLDPNTGELFF. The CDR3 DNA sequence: TGTGCTAGCAGCTTGGACCCGAACACCGGGGAGCTGTTTTTT.

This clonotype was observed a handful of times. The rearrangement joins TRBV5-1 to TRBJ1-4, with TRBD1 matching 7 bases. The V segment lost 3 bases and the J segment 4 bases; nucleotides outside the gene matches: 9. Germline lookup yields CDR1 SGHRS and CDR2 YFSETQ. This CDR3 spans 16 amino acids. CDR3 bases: TGCGCCAGCAGCTCTACAGGGGCCAACCGTAATGAAAAACTGTTTTTT. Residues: CASSSTGANRNEKLFF.

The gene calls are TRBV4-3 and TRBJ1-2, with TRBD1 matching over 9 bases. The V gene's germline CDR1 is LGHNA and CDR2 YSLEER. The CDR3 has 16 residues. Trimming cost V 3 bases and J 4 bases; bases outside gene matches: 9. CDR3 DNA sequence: TGCGCCAGCAGCCATGAGCCGGGACAGGGATTCTATGGCTACACCTTC. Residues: CASSHEPGQGFYGYTF.

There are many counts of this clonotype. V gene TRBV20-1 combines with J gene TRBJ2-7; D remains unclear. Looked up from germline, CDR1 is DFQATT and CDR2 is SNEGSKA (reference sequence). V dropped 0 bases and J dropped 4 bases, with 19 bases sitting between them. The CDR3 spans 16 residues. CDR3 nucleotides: TGCAGTGCTAGAGATAGGCAAGCTCTAAAAACTTACGAGCAGTACTTC. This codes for CSARDRQALKTYEQYF.